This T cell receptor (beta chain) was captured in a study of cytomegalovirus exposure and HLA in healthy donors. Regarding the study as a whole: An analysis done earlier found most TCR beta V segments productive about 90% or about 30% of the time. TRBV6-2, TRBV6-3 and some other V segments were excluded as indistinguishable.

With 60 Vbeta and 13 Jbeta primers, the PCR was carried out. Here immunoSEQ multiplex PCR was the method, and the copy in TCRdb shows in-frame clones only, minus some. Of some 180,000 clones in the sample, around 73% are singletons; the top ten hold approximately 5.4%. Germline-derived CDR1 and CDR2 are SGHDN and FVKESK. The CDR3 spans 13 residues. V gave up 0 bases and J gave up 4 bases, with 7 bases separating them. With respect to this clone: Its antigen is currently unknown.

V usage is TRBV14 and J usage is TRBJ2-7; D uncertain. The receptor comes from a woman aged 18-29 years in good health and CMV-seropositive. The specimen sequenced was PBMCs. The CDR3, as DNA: TGTGCCAGCAGCCAAGACTACCCGTACGAGCAGTACTTC. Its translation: CASSQDYPYEQYF.